This T cell receptor beta chain is drawn from a study of blood T cells in healthy people across ages. General study results and limits: Naive T cell percentage showed a strong correlation with the diversity of TCR beta.

This CDR3 region has 13 residues. The ends were cut back, 3 bases at V and 1 base at J, with 6 bases in the middle. Using a J-beta primer mix together with a sample-barcoded 5' primer, a second PCR was run for about 6 to 11 cycles. TCRdb reprocessed the 5' RACE reads via MiXCR and lists one record per CDR3 protein. The sample has 1.2 million to 1.5 million distinct CDR3 sequences, approximately 63% seen once. As to this clonotype: The antigen remains unidentified.

Sequencing was done on a sample of blood. The chain uses TRBV12-3 or TRBV12-4 and TRBJ1-2; D not resolved. This clonotype was sampled from a man aged 18-30 years in good health. In DNA form, the CDR3 reads TGTGCCAGCAGTTTTCTTTTTAACTATGGCTACACCTTC. Amino acids: CASSFLFNYGYTF.